Here is one T cell receptor (beta chain) with its context. The antigen remains undetermined. Isolating CD4+ and CD8+ cells involved positive magnetic bead selection on an AutoMACS. Their purity was then checked by flow cytometry. The data were obtained in a study of somatic mutations in cytotoxic T cells in rheumatoid arthritis. Overall study: Patient blood was drawn as 30 ml EDTA; the draw came right after diagnosis and before any treatment. Including V beta1+ cells that were sequenced for TCRB, some T-cell populations stained with V beta antibodies were flow-sorted at nearly 100% purity.

The protocol was immunoSEQ multiplex PCR, while the TCRdb copy is restricted to in-frame clones and leaves out a portion. The table records some 30,000 clones, around 87% of them present only once. Germline CDR1 GTSNPN, CDR2 SVGIG (reference sequence). The CDR3 loop spans 14 amino acids. The junction had 6 bases not matched to a gene; V was cut back by 3 bases and J by 7 bases. Study-wide findings and caveats: CD8+ T-cell clonality did not differ significantly between rheumatoid arthritis patients and age-matched healthy controls.

This chain links TRBV30 with TRBJ1-5; 10 bases agree with TRBD1. The sequence was collected from an adult with rheumatoid arthritis. Sequencing used CD8+ T cells sorted from blood. The DNA of the CDR3 is TGTGCCTGGAGCCACGGACAGGGGGAACAGCCCCAGCATTTT. Protein: CAWSHGQGEQPQHF. Using reference TRBV30 and TRBJ1-5 for the parts outside the CDR3, the full variable domain is SQTIHQWPATLVQPVGSPLSLECTVEGTSNPNLYWYRQAAGRGLQLLFYSVGIGQISSEVPQNLSASRPQDRQFILSSKKLLLSDSGFYLCAWSHGQGEQPQHFGDGTRLSIL.